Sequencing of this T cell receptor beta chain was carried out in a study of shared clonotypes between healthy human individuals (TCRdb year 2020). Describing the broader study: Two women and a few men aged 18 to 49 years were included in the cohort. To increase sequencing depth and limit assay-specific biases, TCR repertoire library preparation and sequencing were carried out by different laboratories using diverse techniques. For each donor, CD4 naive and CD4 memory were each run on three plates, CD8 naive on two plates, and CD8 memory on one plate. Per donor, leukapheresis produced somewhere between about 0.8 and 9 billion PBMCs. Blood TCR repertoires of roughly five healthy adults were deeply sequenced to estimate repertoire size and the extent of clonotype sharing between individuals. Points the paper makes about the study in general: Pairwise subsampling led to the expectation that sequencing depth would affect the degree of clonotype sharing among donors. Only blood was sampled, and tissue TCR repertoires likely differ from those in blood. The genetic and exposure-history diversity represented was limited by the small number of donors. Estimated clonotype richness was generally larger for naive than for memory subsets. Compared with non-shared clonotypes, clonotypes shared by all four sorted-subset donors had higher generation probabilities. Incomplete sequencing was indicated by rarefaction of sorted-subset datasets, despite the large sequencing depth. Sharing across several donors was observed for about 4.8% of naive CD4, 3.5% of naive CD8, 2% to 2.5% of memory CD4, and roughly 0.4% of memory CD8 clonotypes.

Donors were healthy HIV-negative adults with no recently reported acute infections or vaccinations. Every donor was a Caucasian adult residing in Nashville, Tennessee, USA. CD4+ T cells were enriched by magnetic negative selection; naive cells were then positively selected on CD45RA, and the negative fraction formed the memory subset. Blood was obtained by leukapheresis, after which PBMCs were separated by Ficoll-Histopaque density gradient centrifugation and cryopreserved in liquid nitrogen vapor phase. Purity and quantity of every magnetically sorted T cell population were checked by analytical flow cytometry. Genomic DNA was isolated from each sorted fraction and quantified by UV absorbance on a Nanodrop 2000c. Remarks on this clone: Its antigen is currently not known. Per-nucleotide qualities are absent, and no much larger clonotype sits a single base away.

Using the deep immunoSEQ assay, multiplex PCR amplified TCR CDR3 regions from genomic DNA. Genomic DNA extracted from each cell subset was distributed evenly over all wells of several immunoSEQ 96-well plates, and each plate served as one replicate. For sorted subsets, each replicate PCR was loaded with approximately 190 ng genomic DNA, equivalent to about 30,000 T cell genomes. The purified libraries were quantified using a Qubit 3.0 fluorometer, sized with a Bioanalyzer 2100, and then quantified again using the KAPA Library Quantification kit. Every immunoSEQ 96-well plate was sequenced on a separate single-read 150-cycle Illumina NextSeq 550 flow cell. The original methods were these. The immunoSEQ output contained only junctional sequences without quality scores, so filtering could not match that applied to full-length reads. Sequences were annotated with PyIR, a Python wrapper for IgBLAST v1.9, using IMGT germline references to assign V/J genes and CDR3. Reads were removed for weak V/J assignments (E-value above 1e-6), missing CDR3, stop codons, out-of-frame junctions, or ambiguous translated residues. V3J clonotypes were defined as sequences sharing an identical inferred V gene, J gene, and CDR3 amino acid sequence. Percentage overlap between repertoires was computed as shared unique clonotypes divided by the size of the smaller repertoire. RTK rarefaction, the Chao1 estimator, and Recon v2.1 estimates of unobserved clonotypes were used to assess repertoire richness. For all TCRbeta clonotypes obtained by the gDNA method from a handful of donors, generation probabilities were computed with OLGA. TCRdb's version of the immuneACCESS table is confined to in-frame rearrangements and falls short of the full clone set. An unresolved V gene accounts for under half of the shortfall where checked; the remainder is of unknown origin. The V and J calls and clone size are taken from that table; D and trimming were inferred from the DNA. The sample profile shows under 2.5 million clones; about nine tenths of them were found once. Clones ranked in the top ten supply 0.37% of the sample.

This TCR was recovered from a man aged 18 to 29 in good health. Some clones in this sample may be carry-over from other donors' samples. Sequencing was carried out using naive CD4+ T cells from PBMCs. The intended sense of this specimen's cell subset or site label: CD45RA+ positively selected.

Here is the DNA: TGTGCCTGGAGTGTTGTGTTAGCGGAGACCCAGTACTTC. The resulting protein is CAWSVVLAETQYF. Recombination joined TRBV30 with TRBJ2-5; TRBD2 is possibly the D segment (5 matching bases). V and J lose 0 bases and 5 bases, and a span of 10 bases separates them. CDR1 is given as GTSNPN and CDR2 as SVGIG, both from the germline V gene (reference sequence). The CDR3 contains 13 residues, cysteine and phenylalanine counted. Kept here is only the CDR3 DNA, which spans 39 bases and is read in frame from base 1.